The clone carrying this TCR beta chain has only one observation. The data are from a study of blood T cell repertoires in COVID-19. Study summary: Collection of acute and convalescent COVID-19 samples took place in the United States, Italy and Spain. Sample material is recorded as cDNA or gDNA derived from T cells, B-cell-depleted T cells, or PBMCs.

CDR1 is SGHRS, CDR2 YFSETQ, per germline. V lost 2 bases, J lost 6 bases, and 1 base stayed unmatched. CDR3 size: 14 residues. How the authors handled the data: Reference gene primer amplification gave estimated nucleated cell counts. The repertoire was sequenced with immunoSEQ multiplex PCR; TCRdb's copy has only in-frame clones and lacks some. For V, J and clone size, that table is used; D and trimming come from the DNA. The profile shows about 91,000 clones, roughly 91% of them singletons. This TCR was recovered from a woman aged 80 or over with active COVID-19. The V call is TRBV5-1, the J call TRBJ2-3, with 12 nucleotides matching TRBD2. The sample comprised peripheral blood. The CDR3 loop reads CASSFLAGGDTQYF. The CDR3 nucleotides read TGCGCCAGCAGCTTCCTAGCGGGAGGGGATACGCAGTATTTT.